The 15 T cell receptor beta chains in this list originate from one sample, sequenced in a study of blood T cell repertoires in COVID-19. Using immunoSEQ multiplex PCR, the repertoire was profiled, and TCRdb retains in-frame clones only, with some absent. The sample includes 100,000 to 150,000 clones, 86% of them seen just once. The sample was PBMCs or T cells enriched from blood (not recorded which). All receptors come from a woman aged 45-59 years who had recovered from COVID-19.

The chain joins TRBV9 to TRBJ1-1, with 8 nucleotides matching TRBD1. Germline-derived CDR1 and CDR2 are SGDLS and YYNGEE. V shed 4 bases, J shed 1 base, and the junction held 3 bases outside the gene matches. The CDR3 runs to 14 residues. The CDR3 DNA follows: TGTGCCAGCAGCCTCACAGGGGGGAACACTGAAGCTTTCTTT. Protein: CASSLTGGNTEAFF.

The chain couples TRBV4-3 to TRBJ1-2; TRBD1 matches 9 bases. V gave up 2 bases and J gave up 7 bases; unmatched junction bases: 8. The CDR3 is 15 residues long. Per germline, CDR1 LGHNA and CDR2 YSLEER. The CDR3 nucleotides read TGCGCCAGCAGCCAACACAGGGGGCGGGGAGGTGGCTACACCTTC. It is translated as CASSQHRGRGGGYTF.

The chain combines TRBV10-3 with TRBJ2-7; the match to TRBD1 covers 7 bases. J lost 5 bases, V lost 3 bases, and 4 bases had no gene match. This CDR3 region has 13 residues. Germline CDR1 ENHRY, CDR2 SYGVKD. In DNA form, the CDR3 reads TGTGCCATCAGTGATAGACAGGGTAACGAGCAGTACTTC. The encoded protein is CAISDRQGNEQYF.

As to this clone: Its ends do not fully match the called genes, so a read error is possible. The CDR3 DNA reads TGTGCCAGCAGTTACCGTGAGACAGATAACTCACCCCTCCACTTT. Its translation is CASSYRETDNSPLHF. V gene TRBV6-5 combines with J gene TRBJ1-6, with a tentative D call TRBD1 (5 bases). This CDR3 is built from 15 residues. Germline CDR1 and CDR2: MNHEY and SVGAGI.

This clone was detected only once. The chain carries TRBV4-1 and TRBJ1-5; possible D gene TRBD1, 6 bases. The CDR3 runs to 16 residues. Germline CDR1 is MGHRA and CDR2 is YSYEKL. With 1 base removed from V and 5 bases from J, the gap between germline ends came to 15 bases. DNA of the CDR3: TGCGCCAGCAGCCAAGCCACGGGCCCAGGGGATCAGCCCCAGCATTTT. This codes for CASSQATGPGDQPQHF.

The chain carries TRBV15 and TRBJ1-2, with 8 bases that match TRBD1. With 4 bases clipped from V and 6 bases from J, the junction kept 7 bases outside the gene matches. The germline gives CDR1 LNHNV, CDR2 YYDKDF (reference sequence). CDR3 length: 14 residues. CDR3 in DNA: TGTGCCACCAGCATCCGGACAGGGCCTCATGGCTACACCTTC. Translated: CATSIRTGPHGYTF.

The V and J genes are TRBV6-5 and TRBJ1-4; D is unresolved. V was clipped by 7 bases and J by 0 bases, with 9 bases between them. Looked up from germline, CDR1 is MNHEY and CDR2 is SVGAGI. The CDR3 contains 14 residues. The CDR3 DNA is TGTGCCAGCATGGGAGGTGCAACTAATGAAAAACTGTTTTTT. Amino acid sequence: CASMGGATNEKLFF.

With respect to this clone: One end of the junction does not line up with germline, which may come from a read error. The genes are TRBV19 and TRBJ1-1; 9 bases agree with TRBD1. Germline V gene sequence: CDR1 LNHDA, CDR2 SQIVND (reference sequence). The CDR3 consists of 14 residues. The chain's CDR3 is CTSSRTGEGTEAFF. In DNA, the CDR3 is TGTACCAGTAGTAGGACAGGGGAGGGGACTGAAGCTTTCTTT.

The chain carries TRBV20-1 and TRBJ2-3; 8 bases line up with TRBD2. Germline V gives CDR1 DFQATT, CDR2 SNEGSKA (reference sequence). This CDR3 region has 13 residues. J lost 4 bases, V lost 3 bases, and 3 bases had no gene match. CDR3: CSASGGGSDTQYF. The CDR3 bases are TGCAGTGCTAGTGGCGGGGGGTCAGATACGCAGTATTTT.

This chain links TRBV6-1 with TRBJ2-7, with D perhaps TRBD2 (5 bases). With 3 bases removed from V and 2 bases from J, the gap between germline ends came to 11 bases. CDR1 and CDR2 from the germline V gene are MNHNS and SASEGT. The CDR3 covers 14 residues. The CDR3 region is CASSDPVGAYEQYF. In nucleotides, the CDR3 is TGTGCCAGCAGTGACCCAGTCGGGGCCTACGAGCAGTACTTC.

This chain links TRBV2 with TRBJ2-1; D is possibly TRBD1 (6 bases). CDR1 SNHLY and CDR2 FYNNEI come from the germline V gene. The CDR3 length is 13 residues. V was trimmed by 10 bases and J by 9 bases, leaving 19 bases between them. The CDR3 DNA reads as TGTGCCACCGACTCGGCCTTCAGGGGTGAGCAGTTCTTC. It specifies CATDSAFRGEQFF.

This clone was observed once. V gene TRBV19 combines with J gene TRBJ2-5; D possibly corresponds to TRBD1 (6 bases). This CDR3 comprises 15 residues. Looked up from germline, CDR1 is LNHDA and CDR2 is SQIVND (reference sequence). Trimming removed 2 bases from V and 2 bases from J, with 12 bases in between. The CDR3 nucleotides are TGTGCCAGTAGTATAAGGCAGGGGTGGCAAGAGACCCAGTACTTC. It is translated as CASSIRQGWQETQYF.

In nucleotides, the CDR3 is TGTGCCAGCAGCTTGGGGGGCTATGGCTACACCTTC. Its protein is CASSLGGYGYTF. The V call is TRBV7-8, the J call TRBJ1-2; a possible D gene is TRBD1 (5 bases). Trimming stripped 3 bases from V and 4 bases from J, with 6 bases between. The CDR3 is 12 residues long. CDR1 SGHVS and CDR2 FQNEAQ come from the germline V gene.

V is TRBV29-1 and J is TRBJ1-1; maybe TRBD1 (6 bases). The CDR3 length is 13 residues. Germline CDR1 SQVTM, CDR2 ANQGSEA. Trimming shortened V by 6 bases and J by 3 bases, and 14 bases separated the two germline ends. The CDR3 here is CSVTGQLYTEAFF. As DNA, the CDR3 is TGCAGCGTGACTGGACAGCTCTACACTGAAGCTTTCTTT.

This clone appeared once. This sequence joins TRBV5-1 and TRBJ1-1; 8 bases agree with TRBD1. Germline V gene lookup returns CDR1 SGHRS and CDR2 YFSETQ. CDR3 length equals 16 residues. V dropped 4 bases and J dropped 0; count of bases not matched to a gene: 8. CDR3 in DNA: TGCGCCAGCAGCATGAGACAGGGGATCATGAACACTGAAGCTTTCTTT. This encodes CASSMRQGIMNTEAFF.